This is a list of T cell receptor beta chains from one sample in a study of shared clonotypes between healthy human individuals. Measured with immunoSEQ multiplex PCR; TCRdb has only the in-frame clones, and not every one. The data contain 2 million to 2.5 million clones, 90% to 95% of them singletons. Sequencing was performed on naive CD4+ T cells from PBMCs. These receptors were taken from a man aged 18 to 30 in good health. Some clones in this sample may be carry-over from other donors' samples. Each CDR3 is given with its conserved first and last residue. Size is stated for part of the rows, as once, few or many counts, or as a class when the clone is expanded.

j_call clone_size v_call cdr3_aa
TRBJ2-3 once TRBV18 CASSPDLYTDTQYF
TRBJ2-7 . TRBV4-1 CASSLDRSYEQYF
TRBJ2-2 . TRBV7-9 CASSVQGAGELFF
TRBJ2-7 . TRBV30 CAWRQQSYEQYF
TRBJ2-7 once TRBV7-8 CASSLDRENEQYF
TRBJ2-2 . TRBV25-1 CASSDGTLPFGRELFF
TRBJ1-2 . TRBV5-4 CASSLRVADYGYTF
TRBJ2-1 . TRBV28 CASSNPQRTGDNEQFF
TRBJ1-2 . TRBV6-5 CASSYRGQGGGYGYTF
TRBJ2-7 . TRBV19 CASSATGGTYEQYF
TRBJ1-4 . TRBV5-1 CASSLQGPNEKLFF
TRBJ2-7 . TRBV5-1 CASSPLAGDPYEQYF
TRBJ2-5 . TRBV18 CASSLGGQGRETQYF
TRBJ1-1 . TRBV19 CASRSKPLNTEAFF